Reported below is one T cell receptor beta chain. This sample was included in a study of memory CD4+ T cells and cytomegalovirus serostatus. How the authors handled the data: Out-of-frame sequences were removed, leaving about 2,300,000 distinct TCRbeta sequences. This table comes from immunoSEQ multiplex PCR, and its TCRdb copy is limited to in-frame clones, with some not included. V, J and clone size are those of that table, while D and trimming were read from the DNA. This table has under 65,000 clones, just under 80% appearing once. The sort gate was single viable CD3+CD4+CD8-CD45RO+ cells for memory CD4+ T cells. Donors' CMV status reflects serum IgG against pp150, pp28, p38, p52. Total CD4+ T cells were enriched by CD4 positive selection. The CDR3 has 12 residues. Trimming stripped 3 bases from V and 4 bases from J, with 4 bases between. The germline CDR1 and CDR2 sequences are SGDLS and YYNGEE.

The clonotype originates from an adult in good health and CMV-seronegative. Sequencing used memory CD4+ T cells from blood. This chain uses TRBV9 with TRBJ2-2; no reliable D call. The CDR3 DNA follows: TGTGCCAGCAGCGGGCCCACCGGGGAGCTGTTTTTT. Its translation is CASSGPTGELFF.